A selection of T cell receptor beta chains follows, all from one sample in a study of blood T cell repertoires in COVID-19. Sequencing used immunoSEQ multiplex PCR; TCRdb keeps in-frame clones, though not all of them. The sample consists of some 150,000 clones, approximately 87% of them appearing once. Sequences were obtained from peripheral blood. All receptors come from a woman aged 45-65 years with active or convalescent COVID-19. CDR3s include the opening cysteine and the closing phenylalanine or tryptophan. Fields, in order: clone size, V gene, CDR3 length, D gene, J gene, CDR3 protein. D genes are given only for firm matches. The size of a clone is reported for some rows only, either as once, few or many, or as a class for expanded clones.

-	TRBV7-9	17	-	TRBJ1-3	CASSLELGVSSGNTIYF
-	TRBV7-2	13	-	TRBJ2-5	CASSVRIQETQYF
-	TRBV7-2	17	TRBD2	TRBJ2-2	CASSLAPLAGVAGELFF
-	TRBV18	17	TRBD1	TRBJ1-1	CASSPGTTGGSETEAFF
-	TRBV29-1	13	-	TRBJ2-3	CSVDFGARDTQYF
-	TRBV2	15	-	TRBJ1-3	CASRLTSSSGNTIYF
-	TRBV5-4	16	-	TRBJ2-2	CASSGPRLTNTGELFF
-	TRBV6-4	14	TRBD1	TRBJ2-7	CASSERGHILEQYF
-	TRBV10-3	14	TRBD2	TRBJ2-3	CAMTSGGSTDTQYF
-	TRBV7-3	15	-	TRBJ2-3	CASSRGLPTTDTQYF
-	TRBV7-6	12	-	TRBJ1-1	CASSLYTGEAFF
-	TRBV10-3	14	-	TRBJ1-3	CAISEGGTGNTIYF
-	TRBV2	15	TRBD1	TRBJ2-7	CASSDVRQGAYEQYF
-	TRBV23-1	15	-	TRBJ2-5	CASSPRQWNQETQYF
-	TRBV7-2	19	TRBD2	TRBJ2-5	CASSLWGGLAGGRQETQYF
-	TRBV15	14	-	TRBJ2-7	CATSREIQYYEQYF
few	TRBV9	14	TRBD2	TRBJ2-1	CASSVGGGAAGQFF
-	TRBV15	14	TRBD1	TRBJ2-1	CATDAGTAAGEQFF
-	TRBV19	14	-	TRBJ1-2	CASSPGGRYYGYTF
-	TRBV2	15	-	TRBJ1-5	CASSGRGRGNQPQHF
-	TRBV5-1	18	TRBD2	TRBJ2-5	CASSFHRGLAGNRETQYF
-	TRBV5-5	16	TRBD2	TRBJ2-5	CASSRGLAGVGETQYF
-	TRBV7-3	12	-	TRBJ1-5	CASSLEQGPQHF